This note documents a single T cell receptor beta chain sequence. The sample belongs to a study of cytomegalovirus exposure and HLA in healthy donors. The PCR ran on 60 Vbeta and 13 Jbeta primers. The data were produced by immunoSEQ multiplex PCR, yet TCRdb's version contains in-frame clones alone and is incomplete. This repertoire shows approximately 61,000 clones, 70% to 80% found once; its top ten account for about 53%. Material for sequencing was PBMCs. The sequence was obtained from a man in his forties or fifties in good health and CMV-seropositive.

This CDR3 reads CASYEPGLSNQPQHF. CDR3 nucleotides: TGTGCCAGCTATGAACCCGGACTTAGCAATCAGCCCCAGCATTTT. The chain links TRBV6-1 to TRBJ1-5; unclear D gene. V was clipped by 8 bases and J by 0 bases, with 14 bases between them. The CDR3 runs 15 residues. CDR1 MNHNS and CDR2 SASEGT come from the germline V gene.